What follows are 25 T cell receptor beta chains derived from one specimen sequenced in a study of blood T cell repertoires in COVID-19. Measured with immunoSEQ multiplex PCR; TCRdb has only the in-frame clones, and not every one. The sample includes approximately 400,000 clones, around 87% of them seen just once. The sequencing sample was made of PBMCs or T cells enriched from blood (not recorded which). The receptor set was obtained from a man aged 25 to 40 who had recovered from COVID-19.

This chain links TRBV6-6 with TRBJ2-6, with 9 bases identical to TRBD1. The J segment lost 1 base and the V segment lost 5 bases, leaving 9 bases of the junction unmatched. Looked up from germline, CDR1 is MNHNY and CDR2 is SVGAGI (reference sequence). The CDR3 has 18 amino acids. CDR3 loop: CASSPPGQGPSGANVLTF. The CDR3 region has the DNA TGTGCCAGCAGTCCCCCGGGACAGGGCCCATCTGGGGCCAACGTCCTGACTTTC.

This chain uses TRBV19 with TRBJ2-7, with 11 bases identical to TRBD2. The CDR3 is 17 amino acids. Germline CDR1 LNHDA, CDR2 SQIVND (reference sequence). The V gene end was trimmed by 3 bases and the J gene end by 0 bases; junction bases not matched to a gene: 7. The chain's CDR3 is CASSILSSGGTSYEQYF. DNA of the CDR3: TGTGCCAGTAGTATTCTTTCTAGCGGGGGGACCTCCTACGAGCAGTACTTC.

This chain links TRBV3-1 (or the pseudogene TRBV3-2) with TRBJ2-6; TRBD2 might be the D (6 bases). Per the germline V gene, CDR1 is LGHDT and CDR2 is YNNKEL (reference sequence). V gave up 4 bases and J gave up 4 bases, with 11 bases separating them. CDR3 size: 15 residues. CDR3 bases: TGTGCCAGCAGCCGGGACTCCGGGGGGGCCAACGTCCTGACTTTC. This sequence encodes CASSRDSGGANVLTF.

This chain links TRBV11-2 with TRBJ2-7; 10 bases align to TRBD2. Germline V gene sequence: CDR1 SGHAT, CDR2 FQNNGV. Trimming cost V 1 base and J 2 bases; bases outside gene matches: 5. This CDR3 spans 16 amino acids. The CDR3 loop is CASSLGISGGAYEQYF. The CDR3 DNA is TGTGCCAGCAGCTTAGGGATCAGCGGGGGGGCCTACGAGCAGTACTTC.

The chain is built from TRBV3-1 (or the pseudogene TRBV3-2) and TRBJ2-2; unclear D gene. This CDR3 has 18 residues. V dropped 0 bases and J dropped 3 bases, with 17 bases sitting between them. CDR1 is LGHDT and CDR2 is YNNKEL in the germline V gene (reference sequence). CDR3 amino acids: CASSQDPGLPGYTGELFF. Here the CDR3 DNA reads TGTGCCAGCAGCCAAGATCCTGGTCTCCCCGGTTACACCGGGGAGCTGTTTTTT.

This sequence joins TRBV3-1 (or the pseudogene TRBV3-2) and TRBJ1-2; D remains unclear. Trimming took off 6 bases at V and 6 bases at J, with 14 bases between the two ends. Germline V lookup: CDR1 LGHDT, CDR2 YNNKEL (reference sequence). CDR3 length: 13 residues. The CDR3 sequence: CASRLWTGNGYTF. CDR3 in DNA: TGTGCCAGCAGACTCTGGACGGGGAATGGCTACACCTTC.

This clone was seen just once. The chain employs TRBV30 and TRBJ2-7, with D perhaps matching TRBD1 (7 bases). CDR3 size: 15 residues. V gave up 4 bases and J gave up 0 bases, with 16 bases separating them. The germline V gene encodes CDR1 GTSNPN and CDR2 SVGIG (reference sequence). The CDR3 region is CAWKGGGAGSYEQYF. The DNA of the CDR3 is TGTGCCTGGAAAGGAGGGGGCGCTGGCTCCTACGAGCAGTACTTC.

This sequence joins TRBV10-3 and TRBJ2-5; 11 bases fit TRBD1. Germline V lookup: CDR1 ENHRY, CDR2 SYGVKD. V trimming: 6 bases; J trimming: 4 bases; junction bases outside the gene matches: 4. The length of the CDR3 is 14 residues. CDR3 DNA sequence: TGTGCCATCAGCTGGGACAGGGGGGGAGAGACCCAGTACTTC. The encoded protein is CAISWDRGGETQYF.

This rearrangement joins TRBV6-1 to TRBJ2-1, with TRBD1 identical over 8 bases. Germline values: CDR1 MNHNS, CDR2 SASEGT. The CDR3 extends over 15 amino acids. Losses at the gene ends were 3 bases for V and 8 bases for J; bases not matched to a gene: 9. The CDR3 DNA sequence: TGTGCCAGCAGTGAGGGGGACAGGCCCACCGATGAGCAGTTCTTC. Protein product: CASSEGDRPTDEQFF.

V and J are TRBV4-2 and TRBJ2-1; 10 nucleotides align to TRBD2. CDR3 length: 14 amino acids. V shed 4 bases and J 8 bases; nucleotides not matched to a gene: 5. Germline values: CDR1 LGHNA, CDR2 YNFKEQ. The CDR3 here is CASSRAGGKDEQFF. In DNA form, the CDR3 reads TGTGCCAGCAGCCGAGCGGGGGGGAAAGATGAGCAGTTCTTC.

The CDR3 here is CASSQVRTGEGTEAFF. The CDR3 DNA reads TGTGCCAGCAGCCAAGTACGGACAGGGGAGGGCACTGAAGCTTTCTTT. The chain joins TRBV14 to TRBJ1-1; 9 bases line up with TRBD1. CDR1 and CDR2 from the germline V gene are SGHDN and FVKESK. Trimming took 1 base from V and 4 from J; bases not matched to a gene: 7. The CDR3 contains 16 residues.

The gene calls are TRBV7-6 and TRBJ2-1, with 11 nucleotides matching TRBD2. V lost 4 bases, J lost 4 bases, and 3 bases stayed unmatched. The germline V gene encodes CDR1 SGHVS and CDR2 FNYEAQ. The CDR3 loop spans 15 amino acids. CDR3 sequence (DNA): TGTGCCAGCAGCTGGGGACTAGCGGTGTACAATGAGCAGTTCTTC. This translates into CASSWGLAVYNEQFF.

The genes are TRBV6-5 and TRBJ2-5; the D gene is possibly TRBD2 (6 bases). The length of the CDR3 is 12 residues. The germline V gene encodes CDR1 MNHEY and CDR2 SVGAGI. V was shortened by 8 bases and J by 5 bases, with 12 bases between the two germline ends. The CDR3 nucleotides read TGTGCCAGCTCTGCTGCGGGGGAGACCCAGTACTTC. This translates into CASSAAGETQYF.

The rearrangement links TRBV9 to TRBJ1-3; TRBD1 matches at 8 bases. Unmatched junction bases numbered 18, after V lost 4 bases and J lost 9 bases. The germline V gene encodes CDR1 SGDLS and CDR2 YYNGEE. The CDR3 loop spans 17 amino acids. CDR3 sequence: CASSRTPQGVTGGTIYF. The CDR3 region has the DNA TGTGCCAGCAGCCGCACCCCACAGGGGGTAACCGGAGGCACCATATATTTT.

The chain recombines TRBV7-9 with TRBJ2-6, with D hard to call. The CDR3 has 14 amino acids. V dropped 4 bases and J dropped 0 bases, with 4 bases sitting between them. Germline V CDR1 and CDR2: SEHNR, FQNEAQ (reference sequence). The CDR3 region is CASSSSSGANVLTF. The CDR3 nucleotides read TGTGCCAGCAGCTCGTCCTCTGGGGCCAACGTCCTGACTTTC. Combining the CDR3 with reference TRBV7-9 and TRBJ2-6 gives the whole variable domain DTGVSQNPRHKITKRGQNVTFRCDPISEHNRLYWYRQTLGQGPEFLTYFQNEAQLEKSRLLSDRFSAERPKGSFSTLEIQRTEQGDSAMYLCASSSSSGANVLTFGAGSRLTVL.

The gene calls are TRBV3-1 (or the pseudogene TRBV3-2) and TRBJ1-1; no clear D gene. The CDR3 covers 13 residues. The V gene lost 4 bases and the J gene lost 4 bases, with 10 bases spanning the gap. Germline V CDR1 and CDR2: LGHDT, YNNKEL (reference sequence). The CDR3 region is CASSPGFATEAFF. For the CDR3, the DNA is TGTGCCAGCAGCCCGGGGTTTGCCACTGAAGCTTTCTTT.

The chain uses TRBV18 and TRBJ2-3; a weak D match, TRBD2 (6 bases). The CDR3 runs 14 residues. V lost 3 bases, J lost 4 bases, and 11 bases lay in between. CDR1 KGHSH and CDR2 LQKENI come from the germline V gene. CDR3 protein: CASSPRGVADTQYF. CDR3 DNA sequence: TGTGCCAGCTCACCCCGCGGGGTGGCAGATACGCAGTATTTT. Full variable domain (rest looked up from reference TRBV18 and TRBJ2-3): NAGVMQNPRHLVRRRGQEARLRCSPMKGHSHVYWYRQLPEEGLKFMVYLQKENIIDESGMPKERFSAEFPKEGPSILRIQQVVRGDSAAYFCASSPRGVADTQYFGPGTRLTVL.

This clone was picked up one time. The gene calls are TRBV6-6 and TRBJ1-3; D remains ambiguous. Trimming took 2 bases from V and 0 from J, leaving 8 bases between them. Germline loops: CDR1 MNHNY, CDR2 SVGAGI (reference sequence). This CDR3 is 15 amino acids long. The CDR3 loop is CASSYPGSSGNTIYF. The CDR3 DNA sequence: TGTGCCAGCAGTTACCCGGGAAGCTCTGGAAACACCATATATTTT.

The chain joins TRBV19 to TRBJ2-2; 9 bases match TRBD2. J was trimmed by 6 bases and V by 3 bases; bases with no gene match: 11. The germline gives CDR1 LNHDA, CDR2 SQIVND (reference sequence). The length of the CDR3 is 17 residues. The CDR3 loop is CASSIHPSGGLAGELFF. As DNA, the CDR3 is TGTGCCAGTAGTATTCACCCCAGCGGGGGGCTCGCCGGGGAGCTGTTTTTT.

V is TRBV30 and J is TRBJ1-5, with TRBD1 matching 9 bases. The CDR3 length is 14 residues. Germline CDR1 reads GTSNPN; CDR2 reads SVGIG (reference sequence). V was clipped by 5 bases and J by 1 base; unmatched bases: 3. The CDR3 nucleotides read TGTGCCTGGGGACAGGGGCTCAGCAATCAGCCCCAGCATTTT. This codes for CAWGQGLSNQPQHF.

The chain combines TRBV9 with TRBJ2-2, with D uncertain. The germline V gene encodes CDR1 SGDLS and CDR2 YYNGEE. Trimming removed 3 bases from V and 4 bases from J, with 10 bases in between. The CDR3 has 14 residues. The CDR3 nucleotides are TGTGCCAGCAGCGCCGAATCGAGCACCGGGGAGCTGTTTTTT. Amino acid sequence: CASSAESSTGELFF.

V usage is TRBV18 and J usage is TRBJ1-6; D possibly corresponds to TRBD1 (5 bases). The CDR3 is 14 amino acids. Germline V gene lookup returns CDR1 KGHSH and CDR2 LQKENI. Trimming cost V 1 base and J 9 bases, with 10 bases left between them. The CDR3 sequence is CASSPQGWTSPLHF. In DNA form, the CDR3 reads TGTGCCAGCTCACCACAGGGGTGGACTTCACCCCTCCACTTT.

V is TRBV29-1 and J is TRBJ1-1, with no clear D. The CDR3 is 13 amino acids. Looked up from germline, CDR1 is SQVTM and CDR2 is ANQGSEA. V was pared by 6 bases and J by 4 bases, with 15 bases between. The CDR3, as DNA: TGCAGCGTGAACATGAGATCGGGCACTGAAGCTTTCTTT. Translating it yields CSVNMRSGTEAFF.

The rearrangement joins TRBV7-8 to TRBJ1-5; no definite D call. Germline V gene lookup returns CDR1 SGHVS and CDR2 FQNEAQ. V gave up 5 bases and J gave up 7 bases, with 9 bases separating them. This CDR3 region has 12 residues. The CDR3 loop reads CASSPAGQPQHF. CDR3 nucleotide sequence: TGTGCCAGCAGCCCCGCGGGGCAGCCCCAGCATTTT.

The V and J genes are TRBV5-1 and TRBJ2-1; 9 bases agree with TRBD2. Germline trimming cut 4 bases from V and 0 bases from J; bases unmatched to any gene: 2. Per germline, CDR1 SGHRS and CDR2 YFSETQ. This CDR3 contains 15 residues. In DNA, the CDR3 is TGCGCCAGCAGCGCGGGGGGGTTCTCCTACAATGAGCAGTTCTTC. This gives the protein CASSAGGFSYNEQFF.